The present entry profiles one T cell receptor beta chain with its context. This specimen comes from a study of control samples from healthy donors and cancer patients. Using immunoSEQ multiplex PCR, the repertoire was profiled, and TCRdb retains in-frame clones only, with some absent. Of 45,000 to 55,000 clones listed, approximately 93% are singletons. Looked up from germline, CDR1 is SNHLY and CDR2 is FYNNEI. This CDR3 region has 15 residues. V was trimmed by 10 bases and J by 0 bases, leaving 18 bases between them. The sequenced sample was PBMCs. The source of this sequence is a woman between 50 and 59 years old with head and neck cancer. V and J are TRBV2 and TRBJ1-1; D unresolved. CDR3 sequence: CATQRQIMMNTEAFF. For the CDR3, the DNA is TGTGCCACCCAGCGGCAGATAATGATGAACACTGAAGCTTTCTTT.